The next 9 T cell receptor beta chains were all read from a single sample in a study of CD8 T cells in ankylosing spondylitis. Each CDR3 protein is one row after TCRdb ran MiXCR on the 5' RACE reads. The data contain approximately 540,000 distinct CDR3 sequences, roughly 13% of them singletons. These receptors have no identified antigens. Study-level results: About 8 highly homologous variants made up a TCR beta motif, and this motif appeared characteristic of ankylosing spondylitis blood.

Material: blood, either unsorted or a sorted T cell fraction (not recorded which). Receptors originate from a male donor with ankylosing spondylitis.

V usage is TRBV20-1 and J usage is TRBJ2-3; 13 positions agree with TRBD2. Germline assignment: CDR1 DFQATT and CDR2 SNEGSKA (reference sequence). After removal of 6 bases from V and 6 bases from J, the junction contained 6 bases not matched to a gene. This CDR3 comprises 14 residues. CDR3 protein: CSAEGLAGRDTQYF. For the CDR3, the DNA is TGCAGTGCGGAGGGACTAGCGGGGCGGGATACGCAGTATTTT.

This clonotype was recorded once. The genes are TRBV20-1 and TRBJ1-1; 8 bases are shared with TRBD1. V lost 6 bases to trimming and J lost 4 bases; unmatched junction nucleotides: 7. The CDR3 has 13 residues. Germline-derived CDR1 and CDR2 are DFQATT and SNEGSKA (reference sequence). CDR3 sequence (DNA): TGCAGTGCCATCAGGGGGCAGGTCACTGAAGCTTTCTTT. Its protein product is CSAIRGQVTEAFF.

This clonotype was counted a few times. Sequence at one end of the junction differs from germline and may be a read error. V is TRBV7-9 and J is TRBJ2-2; no firm D call. The CDR3 totals 13 residues. The germline CDR1 and CDR2 sequences are SEHNR and FQNEAQ (reference sequence). The CDR3 spells CASSLANAGELFF. CDR3 nucleotides: TGTGCCAGCAGCTTAGCGAACGCCGGGGAGCTGTTTTTT.

The chain carries TRBV20-1 and TRBJ2-7; 7 bases fit TRBD2. The CDR3 length is 14 residues. Trimming cost V 0 bases and J 2 bases; bases outside gene matches: 4. Germline assignment: CDR1 DFQATT and CDR2 SNEGSKA (reference sequence). The CDR3 DNA reads as TGCAGTGCTAGAGAGGGAGGGCATACCTACGAGCAGTACTTC. Its protein is CSAREGGHTYEQYF.

This clonotype was seen more than once but under ten times. The V call is TRBV12-3 or TRBV12-4, the J call TRBJ1-2; TRBD1 might be the D (5 bases). V gave up 6 bases and J gave up 8 bases, with 16 bases separating them. This CDR3 is 13 amino acids long. The CDR3: CASSRGPSGGYTF. CDR3 DNA: TGTGCCAGCAGCCGGGGCCCCTCAGGAGGCTACACCTTC.

The chain links TRBV20-1 to TRBJ2-5; D is unresolved. Germline assignment: CDR1 DFQATT and CDR2 SNEGSKA (reference sequence). V lost 1 base to trimming and J lost 5 bases, with 11 bases between them. This CDR3 is built from 13 residues. The CDR3 DNA is TGCAGTGCTAGAGTGCAGGTCGAGGAGACCCAGTACTTC. This codes for CSARVQVEETQYF.

V usage is TRBV5-1 and J usage is TRBJ2-3, with TRBD2 matching 13 bases. CDR3 size: 15 residues. The germline V gene encodes CDR1 SGHRS and CDR2 YFSETQ. The V gene end was trimmed by 4 bases and the J gene end by 2 bases; junction bases not matched to a gene: 1. The CDR3 sequence: CASSGLAGDTDTQYF. The DNA for the CDR3 is TGCGCCAGCAGCGGACTAGCGGGGGACACAGATACGCAGTATTTT. Using reference TRBV5-1 and TRBJ2-3 for the parts outside the CDR3, the full variable domain is KAGVTQTPRYLIKTRGQQVTLSCSPISGHRSVSWYQQTPGQGLQFLFEYFSETQRNKGNFPGRFSGRQFSNSRSEMNVSTLELGDSALYLCASSGLAGDTDTQYFGPGTRLTVL.

This clonotype was observed many times. The chain employs TRBV5-1 and TRBJ2-7, with D uncertain. The CDR3 is made up of 17 amino acids. Looked up from germline, CDR1 is SGHRS and CDR2 is YFSETQ. V lost 0 bases and J 0 bases, leaving 16 bases between the germline ends. CDR3 in DNA: TGCGCCAGCAGCTTGGTATACAGCCTCGACCCCTCCTACGAGCAGTACTTC. It translates to CASSLVYSLDPSYEQYF.

This clonotype was seen once. The J gene is TRBJ2-5, the V gene TRBV7-7; D might be TRBD2 (6 bases). The germline V gene encodes CDR1 SSHAT and CDR2 FNYEAQ (reference sequence). This CDR3 is built from 15 residues. Trimming left V 5 bases short and J 4 bases short, with 17 bases between. The CDR3 coding sequence is TGTGCCAGCAGCCCCGGGACTGCTTTTATAGAGACCCAGTACTTC. Protein: CASSPGTAFIETQYF.